The 25 T cell receptor beta chains below come from one sample, sequenced in a study of shared clonotypes between healthy human individuals. TCRdb's copy holds only in-frame clones and misses some; the assay was immunoSEQ multiplex PCR. The repertoire holds about 2.4 million clones, with around 90% as singletons. The specimen sequenced was naive CD4+ T cells sorted from blood. The subset is: CD45RA+ positively selected. The receptors were gathered from a young man in good health.

V gene TRBV6-1 combines with J gene TRBJ1-1; weak D call: TRBD1 (6 bases). The CDR3 runs to 16 residues. Deletions cut 4 bases from V and 0 bases from J, with 15 bases between. Germline assignment: CDR1 MNHNS and CDR2 SASEGT. CDR3 in DNA: TGTGCCAGCAGTGCCGGGGGGCTAGGGCTGAACACTGAAGCTTTCTTT. Its translation: CASSAGGLGLNTEAFF.

This clone was detected only once. This chain uses TRBV5-4 with TRBJ1-2; D is uncertain. The V end lost 1 base, the J end lost 0 bases, and 16 bases lay between the germline ends. The CDR3 totals 17 residues. CDR1 and CDR2 from the germline V gene are SGHNT and YYREEE (reference sequence). The CDR3 loop reads CASSLPLGPGPNYGYTF. As DNA, the CDR3 is TGTGCCAGCAGCTTGCCACTCGGGCCAGGCCCTAACTATGGCTACACCTTC.

The V gene is TRBV9, the J gene TRBJ1-5; the match to TRBD1 covers 7 bases. The CDR3 consists of 14 residues. Germline V gene sequence: CDR1 SGDLS, CDR2 YYNGEE. Losses at the gene ends were 4 bases for V and 5 bases for J; bases not matched to a gene: 6. CDR3 in DNA: TGTGCCAGCAGCTCAACAGGGGCGGATCAGCCCCAGCATTTT. Amino acid sequence: CASSSTGADQPQHF.

V gene TRBV6-1 combines with J gene TRBJ1-1; TRBD1 might be the D (6 bases). The CDR3 sequence is 13 residues long. The V gene's germline CDR1 is MNHNS and CDR2 SASEGT. Trimming stripped 7 bases from V and 3 bases from J, with 12 bases between. This CDR3 is CASKGGSDTEAFF. CDR3 sequence (DNA): TGTGCCAGCAAAGGGGGATCTGACACTGAAGCTTTCTTT.

For this clone: Other DNA sequences within the sample encode an identical CDR3. V gene TRBV5-1 combines with J gene TRBJ1-5; the match to TRBD1 covers 8 bases. Germline-derived CDR1 and CDR2 are SGHRS and YFSETQ. V shed 4 bases, J shed 4 bases, and the junction held 4 bases outside the gene matches. The CDR3 has 14 residues. CDR3 DNA: TGCGCCAGCAGCACAGGACAGGGTAATCAGCCCCAGCATTTT. Translated: CASSTGQGNQPQHF.

V is TRBV5-1 and J is TRBJ2-1, with D perhaps matching TRBD1 (6 bases). The CDR3 runs to 16 residues. V gave up 9 bases and J gave up 0 bases, with 19 bases separating them. Germline V gene data show CDR1 as SGHRS and CDR2 as YFSETQ. CDR3 amino acids: CATQLQGPSSYNEQFF. DNA of the CDR3: TGCGCCACGCAGCTACAGGGTCCAAGCTCCTACAATGAGCAGTTCTTC.

The chain employs TRBV30 and TRBJ2-7, with TRBD2 as a possible D gene (6 bases). Germline lookup yields CDR1 GTSNPN and CDR2 SVGIG (reference sequence). V was cut by 4 bases and J by 6 bases, with 25 bases left in between. This CDR3 is 16 amino acids long. CDR3 nucleotide sequence: TGTGCCTGGAACACCCGGGACTTCTCGGAGCGGCGCGAGCAGTACTTC. This translates into CAWNTRDFSERREQYF.

The chain joins TRBV10-3 to TRBJ1-3; possible D gene TRBD1, 6 bases. The V and J ends lost 3 bases and 8 bases respectively, with 14 bases between them. The CDR3 has 14 residues. Looked up from germline, CDR1 is ENHRY and CDR2 is SYGVKD. Here the CDR3 DNA reads TGTGCCATCAGTGAACAGGGTAGCCGCGACACCATATATTTT. Its translation is CAISEQGSRDTIYF.

The chain couples TRBV5-1 to TRBJ2-7; D may be TRBD1 or TRBD2 (5 bases each). V was pared by 4 bases and J by 2 bases, with 13 bases between. Germline CDR1 is SGHRS and CDR2 is YFSETQ. This CDR3 contains 14 residues. As DNA, the CDR3 is TGCGCCAGCAGCCCCGGGACCAATACCTACGAGCAGTACTTC. It translates to CASSPGTNTYEQYF.

This clone was seen only once. The chain has TRBV18 and TRBJ2-1; weak D call: TRBD2 (5 bases). Germline assignment: CDR1 KGHSH and CDR2 LQKENI. The V and J ends lost 4 bases and 0 bases respectively, with 16 bases between them. The CDR3 has 17 amino acids. CDR3: CASSLPRGQSSYNEQFF. The CDR3 DNA sequence: TGTGCCAGCTCACTTCCCCGGGGTCAGAGCTCCTACAATGAGCAGTTCTTC.

V gene TRBV7-3 combines with J gene TRBJ1-1; maybe TRBD1 (5 bases). From germline, CDR1 is SGHTA and CDR2 FQGTGA. This CDR3 comprises 13 residues. Trimming left V 4 bases short and J 2 bases short, with 8 bases between. The CDR3 is CASSSGFNTEAFF. CDR3 sequence (DNA): TGTGCCAGCAGCTCAGGGTTTAACACTGAAGCTTTCTTT.

About this clone itself: This sample also contains other DNA sequences that code for the same CDR3. The chain joins TRBV6-1 to TRBJ1-1; TRBD1 matches at 10 bases. The CDR3 spans 13 residues. CDR1 and CDR2 from the germline V gene are MNHNS and SASEGT. V lost 4 bases, J lost 4 bases, and 0 bases stayed unmatched. The CDR3 sequence is CASSGQGATEAFF. The DNA for the CDR3 is TGTGCCAGCAGTGGACAGGGGGCCACTGAAGCTTTCTTT.

The CDR3, as DNA: TGTGCCAGCAGTCTATCGACAGGTGGCTACACCTTC. Encoded protein: CASSLSTGGYTF. The genes are TRBV7-9 and TRBJ1-2; D might be TRBD1 (6 bases). The CDR3 is made up of 12 amino acids. From germline, CDR1 is SEHNR and CDR2 FQNEAQ (reference sequence). Trimming removed 6 bases at V and 7 bases at J, with 12 bases between.

For the CDR3, the DNA is TGTGCCAGCAGCTTGTATGGGGGGTTTGAGAAAAGCAATCAGCCCCAGCATTTT. Amino acid sequence: CASSLYGGFEKSNQPQHF. The chain employs TRBV7-9 and TRBJ1-5; maybe TRBD1 (5 bases). The CDR3 runs to 18 residues. Trimming took 3 bases from V and 1 from J, leaving 19 bases between them. The V gene's germline CDR1 is SEHNR and CDR2 FQNEAQ (reference sequence). Drawing the rest from reference TRBV7-9 and TRBJ1-5, the complete variable domain is DTGVSQNPRHKITKRGQNVTFRCDPISEHNRLYWYRQTLGQGPEFLTYFQNEAQLEKSRLLSDRFSAERPKGSFSTLEIQRTEQGDSAMYLCASSLYGGFEKSNQPQHFGDGTRLSIL.

The V and J genes are TRBV5-6 and TRBJ2-3; 9 bases fit TRBD1. Per germline, CDR1 SGHDT and CDR2 YYEEEE. V shed 5 bases and J 3 bases; nucleotides not matched to a gene: 4. There are 14 residues in the CDR3. CDR3 sequence: CASRQGAPTDTQYF. The CDR3 DNA sequence: TGTGCCAGCAGACAGGGGGCGCCTACAGATACGCAGTATTTT.

The V call is TRBV7-6, the J call TRBJ1-1; no clear D. The V gene lost 1 base and the J gene lost 0 bases, with 12 bases spanning the gap. Germline V gene sequence: CDR1 SGHVS, CDR2 FNYEAQ. The CDR3 consists of 16 residues. CDR3 region: CASSLVAGFMNTEAFF. The CDR3 nucleotides are TGTGCCAGCAGCTTAGTGGCAGGTTTCATGAACACTGAAGCTTTCTTT.

This rearrangement joins TRBV5-6 to TRBJ1-6; D not resolved. Trimming removed 6 bases at V and 11 bases at J, with 21 bases between. Germline CDR1 and CDR2: SGHDT and YYEEEE. The CDR3 is made up of 15 amino acids. CDR3: CASTSDGFPAAPLHF. Here the CDR3 DNA reads TGTGCCAGCACCTCTGACGGATTCCCGGCGGCACCCCTCCACTTT.

About this clone: A single base separates this from a much larger clone, so it may be a read error. This same CDR3 is encoded by further DNA sequences in the sample. This sequence joins TRBV11-2 and TRBJ1-4; D is unclear. CDR1 is SGHAT and CDR2 is FQNNGV in the germline V gene. Trimming cost V 1 base and J 7 bases, with 4 bases left between them. The CDR3 sequence is 12 residues long. In nucleotides, the CDR3 is TGTGCCAGCAGCTTAGGTGGTGAAAAACTGTTTTTT. Amino acids: CASSLGGEKLFF.

The chain has TRBV6-6 and TRBJ1-5; the D gene is possibly TRBD1 (6 bases). Germline V gene data show CDR1 as MNHNY and CDR2 as SVGAGI (reference sequence). Trimming pared 4 bases from V and 1 base from J, leaving 14 bases between. The CDR3 loop spans 16 amino acids. The CDR3 DNA reads TGTGCCAGCAGTTGGAGAACAGGGATGAGCAATCAGCCCCAGCATTTT. It is translated as CASSWRTGMSNQPQHF.

Only a few counts were recorded for this clone. This chain links TRBV19 with TRBJ2-3; D may be TRBD1 or TRBD2 (5 bases each). V was cut by 5 bases and J by 5 bases, with 8 bases left in between. The CDR3 contains 12 residues. Looked up from germline, CDR1 is LNHDA and CDR2 is SQIVND (reference sequence). The CDR3 sequence is CASSVRGDTQYF. For the CDR3, the DNA is TGTGCCAGTAGTGTGAGGGGAGATACGCAGTATTTT.

The chain carries TRBV6-4 and TRBJ2-1, with D tentatively TRBD1 (6 bases). There are 13 residues in the CDR3. The V end lost 8 bases, the J end lost 5 bases, and 13 bases lay between the germline ends. CDR1 is MRHNA and CDR2 is SNTAGT in the germline V gene. CDR3 sequence (DNA): TGTGCCAGCGCTACAGGGTCCCACAATGAGCAGTTCTTC. This sequence encodes CASATGSHNEQFF.

Comment on this clone: Other DNA variants within this sample encode the same CDR3. This chain joins TRBV6-5 and TRBJ2-7; D call uncertain. The CDR3 is made up of 14 amino acids. With 0 bases removed from V and 2 bases from J, the gap between germline ends came to 8 bases. CDR1 MNHEY and CDR2 SVGAGI come from the germline V gene. CDR3 sequence: CASSYSSYAYEQYF. CDR3 in DNA: TGTGCCAGCAGTTACTCCAGTTACGCCTACGAGCAGTACTTC.

The CDR3 DNA follows: TGCGCCAGCAGCCCCATTCCGGGACTAGCGGACTCCACAGATACGCAGTATTTT. It specifies CASSPIPGLADSTDTQYF. V usage is TRBV5-1 and J usage is TRBJ2-3, with 11 nucleotides matching TRBD2. Trimming removed 4 bases from V and 2 bases from J; junction bases left unmatched: 12. Germline V gives CDR1 SGHRS, CDR2 YFSETQ. There are 18 residues in the CDR3.

A word on this clone: Additional DNA sequences in this sample encode the identical CDR3. The gene calls are TRBV11-2 and TRBJ1-5; D remains ambiguous. The CDR3 totals 14 residues. CDR1 SGHAT and CDR2 FQNNGV come from the germline V gene. Trimming shortened V by 0 bases and J by 4 bases, and 7 bases separated the two germline ends. CDR3 DNA: TGTGCCAGCAGCTTAGATCGAGGAAATCAGCCCCAGCATTTT. Protein sequence: CASSLDRGNQPQHF.

With regard to this clone: Other DNA sequences in the sample encode the same CDR3. The V and J genes are TRBV6-5 and TRBJ2-7; 14 bases fit TRBD2. This CDR3 is 15 amino acids long. The germline gives CDR1 MNHEY, CDR2 SVGAGI. Trimming took 5 bases from V and 5 from J; bases not matched to a gene: 5. This CDR3 reads CASSRGTSGSHEQYF. DNA for the CDR3: TGTGCCAGCAGTCGAGGGACTAGCGGGAGCCACGAGCAGTACTTC.